A selection of T cell receptor beta chains follows, all from one sample in a study of blood T cell repertoires in COVID-19. Produced via immunoSEQ multiplex PCR; TCRdb's table is partial and in-frame only. The sample gives 200,000 to 250,000 clones, roughly 87% of which show up once; approximately 10% is in the top ten. Source material: PBMCs or T cells enriched from blood (not recorded which). The receptor set was obtained from a man between 18 and 29 years old with acute COVID-19. The CDR3 runs from the conserved cysteine through the conserved F or W. The D gene is left open where the match is weak. Clone size is given for some rows only: seen once, a few or many times, or a class if the clone is expanded.

j_call v_call d_call clone_size cdr3_aa cdr3_nt
TRBJ1-2 TRBV4-1 TRBD1 - CASSQGVRDRENYGYTF TGCGCCAGCAGCCAGGGCGTCCGGGACAGGGAGAACTATGGCTACACCTTC
TRBJ2-7 TRBV4-1 TRBD2 - CASREAPSGNYEQYF TGCGCCAGCAGGGAAGCTCCTAGCGGGAACTACGAGCAGTACTTC
TRBJ2-1 TRBV4-1 TRBD1 - CASSRDRSSGNEQFF TGCGCCAGCAGCCGGGACAGGAGTTCGGGGAATGAGCAGTTCTTC
TRBJ2-1 TRBV9 TRBD1 - CASSAVVGGQGDEQFF TGTGCCAGCAGCGCCGTGGTTGGGGGACAGGGTGATGAGCAGTTCTTC
TRBJ1-4 TRBV7-2 TRBD1 - CASSLLGTGNEKLFF TGTGCCAGCAGCCTGCTCGGGACAGGGAATGAAAAACTGTTTTTT
TRBJ2-7 TRBV4-3 TRBD2 - CASSQGTSASYEQYF TGCGCCAGCAGCCAAGGAACTAGCGCTTCCTACGAGCAGTACTTC
TRBJ2-7 TRBV24-1 - - CAGPGRGRGEQYF TGTGCCGGTCCGGGGCGGGGTAGGGGCGAGCAGTACTTC
TRBJ2-7 TRBV7-9 - - CASSPPEAGSHEQYF TGTGCCAGCAGCCCACCCGAGGCGGGATCCCACGAGCAGTACTTC
TRBJ1-1 TRBV29-1 TRBD1 - CSVQGEYTEAFF TGCAGCGTTCAGGGGGAGTACACTGAAGCTTTCTTT
TRBJ1-1 TRBV5-5 - once CASSFYSRTEAFF TGTGCCAGCAGCTTCTACAGCCGCACTGAAGCTTTCTTT
TRBJ2-1 TRBV7-3 - - CASSPGAAYNEQFF TGTGCCAGCAGCCCTGGGGCGGCCTACAATGAGCAGTTCTTC
TRBJ1-5 TRBV10-2 - - CASSAGSSNQPQHF TGCGCCAGCAGTGCCGGGAGTTCGAATCAGCCCCAGCATTTT
TRBJ2-1 TRBV5-1 - - CASSAGVYNEQFF TGCGCCAGCAGCGCCGGAGTTTACAATGAGCAGTTCTTC